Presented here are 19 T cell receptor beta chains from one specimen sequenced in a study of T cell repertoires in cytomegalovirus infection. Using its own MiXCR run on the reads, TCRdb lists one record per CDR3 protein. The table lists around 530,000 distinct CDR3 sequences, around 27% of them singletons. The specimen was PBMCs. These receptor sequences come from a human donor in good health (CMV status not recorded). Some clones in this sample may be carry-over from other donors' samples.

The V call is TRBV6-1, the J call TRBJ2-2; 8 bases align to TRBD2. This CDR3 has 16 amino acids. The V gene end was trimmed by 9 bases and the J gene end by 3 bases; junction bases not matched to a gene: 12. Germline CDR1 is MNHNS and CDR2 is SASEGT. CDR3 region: CASTSRGAPDTGELFF. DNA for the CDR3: TGTGCCAGTACATCGCGGGGGGCGCCGGACACCGGGGAGCTGTTTTTT.

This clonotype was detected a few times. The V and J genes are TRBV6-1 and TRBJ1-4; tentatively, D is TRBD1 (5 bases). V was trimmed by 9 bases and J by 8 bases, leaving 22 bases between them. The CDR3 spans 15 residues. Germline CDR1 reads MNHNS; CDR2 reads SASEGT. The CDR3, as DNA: TGTGCCAGTAGGGCCGAAGGCGGGGGACGAGAAAAACTGTTTTTT. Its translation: CASRAEGGGREKLFF.

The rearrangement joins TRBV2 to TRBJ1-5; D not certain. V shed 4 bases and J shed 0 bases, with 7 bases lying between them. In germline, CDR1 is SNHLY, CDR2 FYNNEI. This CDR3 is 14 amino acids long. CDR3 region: CASSADGSNQPQHF. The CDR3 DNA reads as TGTGCCAGCAGTGCGGACGGTAGCAATCAGCCCCAGCATTTT.

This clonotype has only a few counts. The CDR3: CASSIRGNDYGYTF. The CDR3 coding sequence is TGTGCCAGCAGTATAAGGGGAAATGACTATGGCTACACCTTC. The chain couples TRBV28 to TRBJ1-2, with D possibly being TRBD1 (5 bases). V lost 5 bases and J 3 bases, leaving 13 bases between the germline ends. Germline lookup yields CDR1 MDHEN and CDR2 SYDVKM. This CDR3 is built from 14 residues.

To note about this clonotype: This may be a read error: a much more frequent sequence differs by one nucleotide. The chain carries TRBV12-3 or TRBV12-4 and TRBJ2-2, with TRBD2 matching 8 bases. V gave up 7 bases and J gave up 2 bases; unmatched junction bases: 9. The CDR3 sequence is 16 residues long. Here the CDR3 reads CASTRGLVENTGELFF. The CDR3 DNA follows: TGTGCCAGCACCCGGGGACTAGTGGAAAACACCGGGGAGCTGTTTTTT.

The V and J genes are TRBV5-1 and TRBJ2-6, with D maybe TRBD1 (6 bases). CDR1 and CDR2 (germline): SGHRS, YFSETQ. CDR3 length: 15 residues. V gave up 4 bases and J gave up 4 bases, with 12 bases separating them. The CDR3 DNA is TGCGCCAGCAGCCCTACCGGACAGGGGGCCAACGTCCTGACTTTC. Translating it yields CASSPTGQGANVLTF.

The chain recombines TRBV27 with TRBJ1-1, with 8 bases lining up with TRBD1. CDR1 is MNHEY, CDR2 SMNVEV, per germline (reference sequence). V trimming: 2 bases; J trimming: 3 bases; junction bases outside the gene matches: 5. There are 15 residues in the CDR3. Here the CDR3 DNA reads TGTGCCAGCAGTTTAGCAGGGGGCCACGACACTGAAGCTTTCTTT. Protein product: CASSLAGGHDTEAFF.

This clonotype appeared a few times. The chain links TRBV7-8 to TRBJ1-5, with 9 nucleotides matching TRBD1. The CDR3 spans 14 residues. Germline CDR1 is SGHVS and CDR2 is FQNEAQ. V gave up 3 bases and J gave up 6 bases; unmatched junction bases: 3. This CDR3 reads CASSFGQGFQPQHF. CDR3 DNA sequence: TGTGCCAGCAGCTTCGGACAGGGGTTTCAGCCCCAGCATTTT.

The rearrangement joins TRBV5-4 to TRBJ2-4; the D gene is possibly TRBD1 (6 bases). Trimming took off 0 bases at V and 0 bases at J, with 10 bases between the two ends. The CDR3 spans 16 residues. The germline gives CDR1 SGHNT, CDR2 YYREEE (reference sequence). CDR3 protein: CASSLEGGRAKNIQYF. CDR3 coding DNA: TGTGCCAGCAGCTTGGAAGGGGGTAGAGCCAAAAACATTCAGTACTTC.

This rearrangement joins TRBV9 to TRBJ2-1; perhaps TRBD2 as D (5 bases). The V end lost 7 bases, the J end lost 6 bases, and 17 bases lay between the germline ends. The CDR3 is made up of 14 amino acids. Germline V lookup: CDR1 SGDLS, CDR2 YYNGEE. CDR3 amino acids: CASGSPMRANEQFF. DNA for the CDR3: TGTGCCAGCGGGAGTCCTATGAGGGCCAATGAGCAGTTCTTC.

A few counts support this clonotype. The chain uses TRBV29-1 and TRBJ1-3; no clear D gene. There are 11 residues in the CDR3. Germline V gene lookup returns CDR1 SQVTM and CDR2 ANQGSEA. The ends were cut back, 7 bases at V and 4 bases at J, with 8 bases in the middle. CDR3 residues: CSGRDGNTIYF. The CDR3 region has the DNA TGCAGCGGCCGAGACGGAAACACCATATATTTT.

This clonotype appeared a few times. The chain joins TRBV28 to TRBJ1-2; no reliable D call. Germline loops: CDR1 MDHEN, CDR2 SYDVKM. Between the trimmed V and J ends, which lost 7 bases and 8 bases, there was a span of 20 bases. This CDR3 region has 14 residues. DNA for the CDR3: TGTGCCAGCACCATGGCGGGAACTAAGGGAGGCTACACCTTC. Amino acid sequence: CASTMAGTKGGYTF.

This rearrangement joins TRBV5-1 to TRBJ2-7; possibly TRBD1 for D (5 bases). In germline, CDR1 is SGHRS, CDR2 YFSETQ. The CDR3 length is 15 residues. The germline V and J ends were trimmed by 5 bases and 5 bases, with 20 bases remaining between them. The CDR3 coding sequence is TGCGCCAGCAGAGAAGGGGTACAAGTCACCCACGAGCAGTACTTC. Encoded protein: CASREGVQVTHEQYF.

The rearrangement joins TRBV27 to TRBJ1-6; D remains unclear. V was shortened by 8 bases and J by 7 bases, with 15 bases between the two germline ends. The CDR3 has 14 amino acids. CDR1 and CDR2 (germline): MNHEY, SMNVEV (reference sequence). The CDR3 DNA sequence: TGTGCCAGCCAGTTGGCAGGCGGAAATTCACCCCTCCACTTT. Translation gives CASQLAGGNSPLHF.

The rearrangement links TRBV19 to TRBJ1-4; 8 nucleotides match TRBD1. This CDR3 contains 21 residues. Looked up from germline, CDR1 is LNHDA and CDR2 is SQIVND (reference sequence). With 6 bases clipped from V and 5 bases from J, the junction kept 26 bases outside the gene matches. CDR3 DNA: TGTGCCAGTAGAAGAGGACAGGGAGGCACGTTCATACAAGGGACCAATGAAAAACTGTTTTTT. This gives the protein CASRRGQGGTFIQGTNEKLFF.

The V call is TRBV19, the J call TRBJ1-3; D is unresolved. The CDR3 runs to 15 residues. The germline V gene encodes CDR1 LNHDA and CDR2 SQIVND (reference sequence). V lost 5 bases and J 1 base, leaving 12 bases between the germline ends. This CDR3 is CASSPDGFSGNTIYF. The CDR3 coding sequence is TGTGCCAGTAGTCCCGACGGATTTTCTGGAAACACCATATATTTT.

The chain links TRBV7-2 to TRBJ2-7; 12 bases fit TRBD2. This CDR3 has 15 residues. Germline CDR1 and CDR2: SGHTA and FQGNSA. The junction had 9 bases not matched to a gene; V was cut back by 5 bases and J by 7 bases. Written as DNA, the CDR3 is TGTGCCAGCAGCCCCCTAGCGGGAGGGCATTTGGAGCAGTACTTC. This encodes CASSPLAGGHLEQYF.

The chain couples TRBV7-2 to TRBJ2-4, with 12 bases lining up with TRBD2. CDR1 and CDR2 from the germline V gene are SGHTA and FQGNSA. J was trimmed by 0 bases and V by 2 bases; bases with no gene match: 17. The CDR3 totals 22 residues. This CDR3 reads CASSLRAASGTSGFIAKNIQYF. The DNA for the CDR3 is TGTGCCAGCAGCTTACGGGCGGCCTCCGGGACTAGCGGGTTTATAGCCAAAAACATTCAGTACTTC.

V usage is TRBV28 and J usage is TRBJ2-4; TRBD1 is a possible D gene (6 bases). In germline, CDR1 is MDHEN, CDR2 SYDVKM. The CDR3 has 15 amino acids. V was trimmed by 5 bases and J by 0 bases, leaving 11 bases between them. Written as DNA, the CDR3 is TGTGCCAGCAGTCTGGACAGTGTAGCCAAAAACATTCAGTACTTC. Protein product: CASSLDSVAKNIQYF.